The entry below gives a single T cell receptor beta chain sequence along with its context. The sample originates from a study of spatial heterogeneity in lung cancer. TCRdb reanalysed the 5' RACE reads using MiXCR and keeps one entry per CDR3 protein. The sample shows about 45,000 distinct CDR3 sequences, about 10% of them seen only once. Time point: sample taken at primary tumor resection. Frozen PBMC, nontumor lung or tumor provided whole RNA, which was sequenced unsorted. Patients with untreated early-stage non-small cell lung cancer, numbering 72, were the donors. There are 17 residues in the CDR3. Germline V gene sequence: CDR1 SQVTM, CDR2 ANQGSEA. Trimming took 3 bases from V and 4 from J; bases not matched to a gene: 16.

This TCR came from a female donor with early-stage non-small cell lung cancer. The sequencing used PBMCs, collected at surgery. The V call is TRBV29-1, the J call TRBJ1-2; 8 nucleotides line up with TRBD1. CDR3 in DNA: TGCAGCGTTGACGTTGAGGAGCAGGGGGCGCGCAGCTATGGCTACACCTTC. As protein: CSVDVEEQGARSYGYTF.